A single sample gave rise to the 20 T cell receptor beta chains below, sequenced in a study of identical twins. TCRdb used MiXCR to reprocess the 5' RACE reads, holding one entry per CDR3 protein. Among about 500,000 distinct CDR3 sequences listed, 14% were seen once. The same sample was also used in a study of yellow fever vaccine responses in identical twins.

The sample taken for sequencing was CD4+ T cells sorted from blood. Source of these receptors: a young woman in good health.

The chain joins TRBV20-1 to TRBJ2-5; D uncertain. This CDR3 contains 12 residues. Trimming took 5 bases from V and 1 from J, leaving 8 bases between them. Germline-derived CDR1 and CDR2 are DFQATT and SNEGSKA (reference sequence). CDR3 sequence reads: CSAVRIQETQYF. In DNA, the CDR3 is TGCAGTGCTGTCAGAATCCAAGAGACCCAGTACTTC.

This clonotype was seen only a few times. The chain combines TRBV6-1 with TRBJ2-7, with D perhaps given as TRBD1 or TRBD2 (5 bases each). This CDR3 has 14 residues. Germline assignment: CDR1 MNHNS and CDR2 SASEGT. V was pared by 2 bases and J by 6 bases, with 14 bases between. The CDR3 region has the DNA TGTGCCAGCAGTGAATCCGGGACGCCGGGCGAGCAGTACTTC. It codes for CASSESGTPGEQYF.

The V and J genes are TRBV5-1 and TRBJ2-7, with 13 bases aligning to TRBD2. Germline CDR1 SGHRS, CDR2 YFSETQ. V lost 2 bases, J lost 2 bases, and 7 bases stayed unmatched. The CDR3 has 17 residues. The CDR3 sequence is CASSFGLAGASAYEQYF. The CDR3 DNA reads TGCGCCAGCAGCTTCGGACTAGCGGGGGCTTCGGCCTACGAGCAGTACTTC.

As regards this clonotype: One end of the junction varies from germline; a read error may be responsible. The chain carries TRBV20-1 and TRBJ2-5; tentative D call: TRBD1 (6 bases). Germline assignment: CDR1 DFQATT and CDR2 SNEGSKA (reference sequence). CDR3 length equals 16 residues. The CDR3 coding sequence is TGCTGTGCTGAACCCGAAGTACAGGGAAGTGGTGAGACCCAGTACTTC. This codes for CCAEPEVQGSGETQYF.

This clonotype appeared a few times. The V call is TRBV20-1, the J call TRBJ2-2, with D perhaps TRBD1 (5 bases). Germline CDR1 and CDR2: DFQATT and SNEGSKA (reference sequence). V was pared by 3 bases and J by 1 base, with 15 bases between. The CDR3 consists of 16 residues. The CDR3 sequence: CSASRSRAKNTGELFF. Written as DNA, the CDR3 is TGCAGTGCTAGTCGCTCCAGGGCCAAGAACACCGGGGAGCTGTTTTTT.

In its sample, this clonotype was seen a few times. The CDR3 DNA is TGTGCCAGCACACTAAGCAAGAGACAGGGCCAGCGGCGCACAGATACGCAGTATTTT. It codes for CASTLSKRQGQRRTDTQYF. The chain carries TRBV21-1 and TRBJ2-3; the table assigns TRBD1, which was not confirmed against the DNA. TRBV21-1 is annotated as a pseudogene. The CDR3 consists of 19 residues.

The V and J genes are TRBV11-1 and TRBJ2-3; 11 nucleotides line up with TRBD2. Germline assignment: CDR1 SGHAT and CDR2 FQDESV (reference sequence). The CDR3 covers 19 residues. Trimming at V came to 4 bases and at J to 1 base, leaving 13 bases not matched to a gene. DNA for the CDR3: TGTGCCAGCAGCTGGAGAGGATCGAAGACTAGCGGGGGCACAGATACGCAGTATTTT. Amino acids: CASSWRGSKTSGGTDTQYF.

The chain joins TRBV10-3 to TRBJ2-7; TRBD1 matches 9 bases. Germline V gene sequence: CDR1 ENHRY, CDR2 SYGVKD. The CDR3 runs to 12 residues. Trimming removed 6 bases from V and 6 bases from J; junction bases left unmatched: 3. In DNA, the CDR3 is TGTGCCATCAGGGGACAGGGCATCGAGCAGTACTTC. As protein: CAIRGQGIEQYF.

This clonotype showed up just a few times. V and J are TRBV5-8 and TRBJ2-4, with 9 bases identical to TRBD1. The CDR3 totals 15 residues. J lost 7 bases, V lost 4 bases, and 9 bases had no gene match. CDR1 SGHTS and CDR2 YDEGEE come from the germline V gene. The DNA of the CDR3 is TGTGCCAGCAGCACAGGACAGGGGAAAGGGAACATTCAGTACTTC. Its protein product is CASSTGQGKGNIQYF.

This clonotype occurred a few times. The gene calls are TRBV7-9 and TRBJ2-7; the D is unclear. With 4 bases removed from V and 4 bases from J, the gap between germline ends came to 8 bases. CDR1 and CDR2 (germline): SEHNR, FQNEAQ (reference sequence). The CDR3 is made up of 12 amino acids. The CDR3 loop reads CASSSQAYEQYF. CDR3 sequence (DNA): TGTGCCAGCAGCTCCCAGGCATACGAGCAGTACTTC.

This chain uses TRBV20-1 with TRBJ2-3; D call uncertain. From germline, CDR1 is DFQATT and CDR2 SNEGSKA (reference sequence). V shed 5 bases and J shed 7 bases, with 10 bases lying between them. The CDR3 sequence is 11 residues long. CDR3 residues: CSALTINTQYF. CDR3 coding DNA: TGCAGTGCTCTGACCATTAATACGCAGTATTTT.

The rearrangement joins TRBV20-1 to TRBJ2-5, with unresolved D. Trimming removed 8 bases from V and 3 bases from J, with 22 bases in between. This CDR3 spans 15 amino acids. Germline-derived CDR1 and CDR2 are DFQATT and SNEGSKA (reference sequence). DNA of the CDR3: TGCAGTACGCATGCTGCGGCACTTTCTAAAGAGACCCAGTACTTC. Its protein is CSTHAAALSKETQYF.

This clonotype was counted ten times or more. The chain combines TRBV3-1 with TRBJ2-2; 7 positions match TRBD1. V lost 6 bases and J lost 1; bases outside the gene matches: 2. The CDR3 extends over 14 amino acids. Looked up from germline, CDR1 is LGHDT and CDR2 is YNNKEL (reference sequence). The CDR3 nucleotides are TGTGCCAGCAGTCGGGACAGGAACACCGGGGAGCTGTTTTTT. Translation: CASSRDRNTGELFF.

This clonotype came up a few times. The chain employs TRBV28 and TRBJ1-2; D possibly corresponds to TRBD1 (6 bases). The V end lost 6 bases, the J end lost 0 bases, and 20 bases lay between the germline ends. This CDR3 contains 17 residues. Germline lookup yields CDR1 MDHEN and CDR2 SYDVKM. As DNA, the CDR3 is TGTGCCAGCAGCAACCGGGACATCTCAAGAGCTAACTATGGCTACACCTTC. This sequence encodes CASSNRDISRANYGYTF.

This clonotype has a count of ten or more. The chain recombines TRBV12-3 or TRBV12-4 with TRBJ2-1; 7 nucleotides align to TRBD2. This CDR3 is built from 16 residues. Trimming took 6 bases from V and 3 from J; bases not matched to a gene: 11. Here the CDR3 DNA reads TGTGCCAGCAGACCCTTGGGCGGGGGATACTACAATGAGCAGTTCTTC. Protein product: CASRPLGGGYYNEQFF.

Ten or more counts support this clonotype. The genes are TRBV12-3 or TRBV12-4 and TRBJ2-3; perhaps D is TRBD1 or TRBD2 (5 bases each). Trimming left V 7 bases short and J 6 bases short, with 14 bases between. The CDR3 has 13 amino acids. The CDR3 protein is CASTRNRGDTQYF. The DNA for the CDR3 is TGTGCCAGCACCAGGAACCGGGGCGATACGCAGTATTTT.

V and J are TRBV6-6 and TRBJ1-6; the D gene is possibly TRBD1 (5 bases). The V end lost 6 bases, the J end lost 7 bases, and 10 bases lay between the germline ends. Germline values: CDR1 MNHNY, CDR2 SVGAGI (reference sequence). The CDR3 consists of 13 residues. The CDR3: CASSADRNSPLHF. In DNA form, the CDR3 reads TGTGCCAGCAGCGCAGACAGAAATTCACCCCTCCACTTT.

This clonotype was seen at least ten times. This chain joins TRBV20-1 and TRBJ2-1, with 11 bases fitting TRBD2. V was pared by 5 bases and J by 2 bases, with 5 bases of the junction left unmatched. Germline V gene data show CDR1 as DFQATT and CDR2 as SNEGSKA (reference sequence). CDR3 size: 15 residues. Here the CDR3 DNA reads TGCAGTGCTTCCCTAGCGGGGGGAACCTACAATGAGCAGTTCTTC. Translated: CSASLAGGTYNEQFF.

This clonotype was counted many times. The chain uses TRBV9 and TRBJ2-2; 7 bases are a match to TRBD1. With 3 bases clipped from V and 4 bases from J, the junction kept 6 bases outside the gene matches. The CDR3 sequence is 15 residues long. Germline CDR1 is SGDLS and CDR2 is YYNGEE. CDR3 protein: CASSARDSPTGELFF. CDR3 bases: TGTGCCAGCAGCGCACGGGACAGCCCCACCGGGGAGCTGTTTTTT. Drawing the rest from reference TRBV9 and TRBJ2-2, the complete variable domain is DSGVTQTPKHLITATGQRVTLRCSPRSGDLSVYWYQQSLDQGLQFLIQYYNGEERAKGNILERFSAQQFPDLHSELNLSSLELGDSALYFCASSARDSPTGELFFGEGSRLTVL.

This clonotype was recorded once. The rearrangement joins TRBV18 to TRBJ2-7; D is tentatively TRBD1 or TRBD2 (7 bases each). This CDR3 region has 17 residues. Germline CDR1 reads KGHSH; CDR2 reads LQKENI. V lost 4 bases and J 3 bases, leaving 22 bases between the germline ends. The DNA for the CDR3 is TGTGCCAGCTCACTTTTGCAGGGGGGGGAGCCCTTCTACGAGCAGTACTTC. It translates to CASSLLQGGEPFYEQYF.